The TCR beta chain under discussion was sequenced for a study of cytomegalovirus exposure and HLA in healthy donors. The CDR3 runs 13 residues. Trimming pared 3 bases from V and 10 bases from J, leaving 13 bases between. Germline V lookup: CDR1 SGHDT, CDR2 YYEEEE. PCR involved 60 Vbeta and 13 Jbeta primers. Clones were sequenced by immunoSEQ multiplex PCR, and TCRdb holds only the in-frame ones, with some missing. The sample carries over 50,000 clones, 65% to 80% recorded once. In the case of this clone: The conserved final phenylalanine or tryptophan is absent from the CDR3, which likely points to a read error.

The genes are TRBV5-6 and TRBJ1-4, with a weak D call TRBD1 (6 bases). Specimen: PBMCs. The sequence derives from a man aged 40-49 years in good health and CMV-seropositive. DNA of the CDR3: TGTGCCAGCAGCTCCCGGCTAGGGGGAAAACTGTTTGTT. It is translated as CASSSRLGGKLFV.